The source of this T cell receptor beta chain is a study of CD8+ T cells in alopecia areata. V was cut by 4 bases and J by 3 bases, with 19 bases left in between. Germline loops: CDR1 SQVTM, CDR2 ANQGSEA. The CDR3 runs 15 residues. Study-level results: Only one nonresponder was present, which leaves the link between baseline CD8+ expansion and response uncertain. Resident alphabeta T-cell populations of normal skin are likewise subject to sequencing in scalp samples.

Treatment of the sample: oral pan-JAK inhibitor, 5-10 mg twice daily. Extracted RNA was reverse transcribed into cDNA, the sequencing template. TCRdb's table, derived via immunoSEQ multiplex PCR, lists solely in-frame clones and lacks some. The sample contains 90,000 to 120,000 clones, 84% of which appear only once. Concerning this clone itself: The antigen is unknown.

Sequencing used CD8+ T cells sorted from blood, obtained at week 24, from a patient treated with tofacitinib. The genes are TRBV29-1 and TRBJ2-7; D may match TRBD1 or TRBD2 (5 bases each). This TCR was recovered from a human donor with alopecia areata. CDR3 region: CSVAGTGKRDYEQYF. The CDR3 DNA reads TGCAGCGTTGCGGGGACCGGGAAAAGGGACTACGAGCAGTACTTC.